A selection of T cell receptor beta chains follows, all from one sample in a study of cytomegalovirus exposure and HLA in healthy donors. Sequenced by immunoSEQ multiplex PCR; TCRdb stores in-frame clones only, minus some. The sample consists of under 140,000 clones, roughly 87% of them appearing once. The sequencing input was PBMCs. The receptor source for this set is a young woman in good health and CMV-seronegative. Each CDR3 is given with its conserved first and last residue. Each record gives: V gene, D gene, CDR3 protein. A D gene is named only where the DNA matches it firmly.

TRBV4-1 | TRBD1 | CASSMTGFLAVDEQFF
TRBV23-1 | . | CASSRPTAASYEQYF
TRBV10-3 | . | CAISESFEGTYEQYF
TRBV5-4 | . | CASRSGTVSGHNEQFF
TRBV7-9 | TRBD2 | CASSSLGTRHNEQFF
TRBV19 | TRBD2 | CASSRLLARQETQYF
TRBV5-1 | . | CASSSPSTGEGFF
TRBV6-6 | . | CASRKTSGVSNQPQHF
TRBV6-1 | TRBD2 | CASGIREGYEQYF
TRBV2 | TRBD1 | CASAPGQVNQPQHF
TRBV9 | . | CASSVDGNEKLFF
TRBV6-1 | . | CASSTTTVYNEQFF
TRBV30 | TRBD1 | CAWSHRGNEQFF
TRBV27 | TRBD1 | CASSSQGASNQPQHF
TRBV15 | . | CAIRGSLNTEAFF
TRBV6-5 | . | CASSYLYEQYF
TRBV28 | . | CASSLSSAGELFF
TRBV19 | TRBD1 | CASSMGQLTGELFF
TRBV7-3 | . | CASSLYTGELFF
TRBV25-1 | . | CASAAGTEQYF
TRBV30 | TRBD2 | CAWSRTSGTETQYF
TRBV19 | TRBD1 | CASSRTGASGNTIYF
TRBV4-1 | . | CASRGGGASNTEAFF
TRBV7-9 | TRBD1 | CASSHGQGSQPQHF
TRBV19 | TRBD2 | CASSTSGTYEQYF
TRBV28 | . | CATQGLDQPQHF
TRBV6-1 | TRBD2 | CASIAGGHTGELFF
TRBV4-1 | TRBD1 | CASSQDMTGSSYEQYF
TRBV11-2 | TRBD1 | CASSLSLDRGRFF
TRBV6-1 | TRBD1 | CASSAQTGRYNYGYTF
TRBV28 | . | CASRERETGYTF
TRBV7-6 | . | CASSRPGVQETQYF
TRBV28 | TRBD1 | CASSSPLQGAIGNTIYF
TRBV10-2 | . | CASSEQNYGYTF
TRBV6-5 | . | CASSPGEIYGYTF
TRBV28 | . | CASTHRGGWGTQYF
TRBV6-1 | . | CASSELGGNQPQHF
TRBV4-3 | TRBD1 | CASSQGKGQGNSPLHF
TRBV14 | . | CASSQGQDSYNEQFF
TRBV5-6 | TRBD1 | CASSGGTGRPKTQYF
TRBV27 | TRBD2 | CASRIIAGGRETQYF
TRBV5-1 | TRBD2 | CASSLGLAGNEQFF
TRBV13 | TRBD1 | CASSTVTGVSTGELFF
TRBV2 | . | CASTISYEQYF
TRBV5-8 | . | CASSLPGRGPGTGELFF
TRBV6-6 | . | CASSYRLGITNTEAFF
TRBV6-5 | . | CASSSPGSGELFF
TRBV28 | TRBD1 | CASSSGQGGYTF
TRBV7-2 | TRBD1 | CASSWGTGGAQYF